Given below is one TCR beta chain in context. These data belong to a study of blood T cell repertoires in COVID-19. Profiling relied on immunoSEQ multiplex PCR, and the TCRdb table lists in-frame clones only, not all of them. The table has around 180,000 clones, roughly 88% seen once; the top ten hold roughly 3%. Sequenced sample: peripheral blood. This receptor was obtained from a man aged 55 to 70 with acute or convalescent COVID-19.

The CDR3 loop is CASSQDPREGKFF. CDR3 in DNA: TGCGCCAGCAGCCAAGATCCGCGGGAGGGGAAGTTCTTC. The rearrangement uses TRBV4-1 and TRBJ2-1, with 9 bases that match TRBD2. Germline lookup yields CDR1 MGHRA and CDR2 YSYEKL. The CDR3 runs 13 residues. With 0 bases clipped from V and 14 bases from J, the junction kept 5 bases outside the gene matches.